What follows are 16 T cell receptor beta chains derived from one specimen sequenced in a study of control samples from healthy donors and cancer patients (dated by TCRdb to the early 2020s). The library was generated by the immunoSEQ multiplex PCR assay. TCRdb retrieved this table from immuneACCESS and kept in-frame rearrangements only. Not all clones are present; in checked studies, unresolved V genes account for under half, and no reason is known for the remainder. The table for this sample lists under 80,000 clones; around 95% of them were counted only once. The biggest ten clones account for 6.2% of the sample. The sequenced material came from blood. Every receptor here comes from a middle-aged woman in good health.

The chain links TRBV6-5 to TRBJ2-5; D gene uncertain. Germline CDR1 reads MNHEY; CDR2 reads SVGAGI. V was pared by 8 bases and J by 4 bases, with 20 bases between. The CDR3 extends over 15 amino acids. The CDR3 nucleotides are TGTGCCAGCGGAATGACCTCTCCCGTTTCAGAGACCCAGTACTTC. As protein: CASGMTSPVSETQYF.

The V gene is TRBV12-3 or TRBV12-4, the J gene TRBJ1-4; no definite D call. The CDR3 length is 13 residues. Trimming removed 2 bases at V and 4 bases at J, with 5 bases between. CDR3: CASSLIRNEKLFF. The CDR3 nucleotides are TGTGCCAGCAGTTTAATACGTAATGAAAAACTGTTTTTT.

The chain joins TRBV4-2 to TRBJ1-1; no definite D call. Trimming cost V 4 bases and J 4 bases, with 19 bases left between them. The CDR3 covers 16 residues. The germline V gene encodes CDR1 LGHNA and CDR2 YNFKEQ. CDR3 in amino acids: CASSLLKDSGPTEAFF. The CDR3 DNA follows: TGTGCCAGCAGCCTCCTGAAGGATTCGGGTCCCACTGAAGCTTTCTTT.

This clone has just one count. V gene TRBV11-2 combines with J gene TRBJ1-1, with a weak D call TRBD1 (5 bases). This CDR3 is 13 amino acids long. The germline CDR1 and CDR2 sequences are SGHAT and FQNNGV. The V gene lost 2 bases and the J gene lost 4 bases, with 8 bases spanning the gap. The CDR3 sequence: CASSLSGSTEAFF. The CDR3 DNA reads TGTGCCAGCAGCTTATCAGGGTCCACTGAAGCTTTCTTT. Full variable domain (outside the CDR3, taken from reference TRBV11-2 and TRBJ1-1): EAGVAQSPRYKIIEKRQSVAFWCNPISGHATLYWYQQILGQGPKLLIQFQNNGVVDDSQLPKDRFSAERLKGVDSTLKIQPAKLEDSAVYLCASSLSGSTEAFFGQGTRLTVV.

The rearrangement links TRBV2 to TRBJ1-2, with 9 bases identical to TRBD1. The CDR3 runs to 16 residues. J gave up 2 bases and V 4 bases, and 8 bases lay outside the gene matches. The germline V gene has CDR1 SNHLY and CDR2 FYNNEI. As DNA, the CDR3 is TGTGCCAGCAGTGTAGGGGACAGGGCCGGGAACTATGGCTACACCTTC. Translating gives CASSVGDRAGNYGYTF.

The V gene is TRBV6-2 or TRBV6-3, the J gene TRBJ2-1, with TRBD2 identical over 9 bases. The CDR3 sequence is 14 residues long. Trimming took 5 bases from V and 4 from J; bases not matched to a gene: 3. Germline CDR1 is MNHEY and CDR2 is SVGEGT. The CDR3 bases are TGTGCCAGCAGTGGGACTAGCTCGTACAATGAGCAGTTCTTC. This encodes CASSGTSSYNEQFF.

The chain is built from TRBV5-4 and TRBJ1-4; D remains ambiguous. The CDR3 contains 13 residues. CDR1 and CDR2 (germline): SGHNT, YYREEE (reference sequence). The V and J ends lost 4 bases and 7 bases respectively, with 11 bases between them. CDR3 region: CASSPGTREKLFF. The CDR3 DNA reads as TGTGCCAGCAGCCCCGGTACGCGTGAAAAACTGTTTTTT.

V usage is TRBV5-4 and J usage is TRBJ1-1; a possible D gene is TRBD1 (5 bases). CDR3 length: 13 amino acids. CDR1 and CDR2 from the germline V gene are SGHNT and YYREEE (reference sequence). V dropped 0 bases and J dropped 11 bases, with 14 bases sitting between them. In DNA, the CDR3 is TGTGCCAGCAGCTTGGAGGCAGGGCTATGGGCTTTCTTT. Its translation: CASSLEAGLWAFF.

This chain connects TRBV7-2 to TRBJ2-7, with D perhaps TRBD2 (5 bases). Germline values: CDR1 SGHTA, CDR2 FQGNSA. V lost 1 base to trimming and J lost 2 bases, with 9 bases between them. CDR3 size: 14 residues. CDR3 residues: CASSLGLATYEQYF. CDR3 nucleotide sequence: TGTGCCAGCAGCTTAGGCCTAGCTACCTACGAGCAGTACTTC.

V and J are TRBV6-1 and TRBJ2-5; the D gene is possibly TRBD1 (6 bases). CDR1 is MNHNS, CDR2 SASEGT, per germline. The CDR3 is made up of 14 amino acids. Deletions cut 3 bases from V and 5 bases from J, with 13 bases between. The CDR3 nucleotides are TGTGCCAGCAGTGATTGGGACATGGGGGAGACCCAGTACTTC. The encoded protein is CASSDWDMGETQYF.

The V and J genes are TRBV5-1 and TRBJ2-7; 10 bases map to TRBD2. CDR1 and CDR2 from the germline V gene are SGHRS and YFSETQ. Trimming took 3 bases from V and 2 from J; bases not matched to a gene: 8. This CDR3 region has 16 residues. CDR3 sequence reads: CASSYSRTSGAYEQYF. The DNA for the CDR3 is TGCGCCAGCAGCTACTCTCGAACTAGCGGGGCCTACGAGCAGTACTTC.

The chain combines TRBV4-3 with TRBJ1-4; 9 bases map to TRBD1. Germline V CDR1 and CDR2: LGHNA, YSLEER. Trimming cost V 0 bases and J 7 bases; bases outside gene matches: 9. The CDR3 sequence is 17 residues long. DNA of the CDR3: TGCGCCAGCAGCCAAGATTTCGGGGGGACAGGGACTGAAAAACTGTTTTTT. This sequence encodes CASSQDFGGTGTEKLFF.

The rearrangement uses TRBV4-2 and TRBJ2-1; 8 positions agree with TRBD2. Trimming cost V 6 bases and J 0 bases; bases outside gene matches: 4. This CDR3 is built from 15 residues. The germline V gene has CDR1 LGHNA and CDR2 YNFKEQ. The CDR3 is CASSGSGSSYNEQFF. In DNA form, the CDR3 reads TGTGCCAGCAGTGGCAGCGGGAGCTCCTACAATGAGCAGTTCTTC.

This chain joins TRBV7-9 and TRBJ2-5; D is uncertain. The germline gives CDR1 SEHNR, CDR2 FQNEAQ (reference sequence). The V gene lost 5 bases and the J gene lost 4 bases, with 17 bases spanning the gap. This CDR3 is 15 amino acids long. CDR3 protein: CASSPPIGWRETQYF. The CDR3 region has the DNA TGTGCCAGCAGCCCTCCGATCGGGTGGAGAGAGACCCAGTACTTC.

The chain uses TRBV12-3 or TRBV12-4 and TRBJ2-5; unclear D gene. The CDR3 length is 13 residues. The V end was cut by 6 bases, the J end by 2 bases, with 10 bases between. CDR3 protein: CASSQTYQETQYF. The CDR3 region has the DNA TGTGCCAGCAGCCAGACTTATCAAGAGACCCAGTACTTC.

Points on this clone: Other DNA sequences of this sample code for an identical CDR3. The rearrangement uses TRBV19 and TRBJ2-3; TRBD2 is a possible D gene (5 bases). Germline values: CDR1 LNHDA, CDR2 SQIVND (reference sequence). V lost 3 bases, J lost 0 bases, and 10 bases lay in between. This CDR3 comprises 15 residues. CDR3 DNA: TGTGCCAGTAGTATTCGAGGGCGGAGCACAGATACGCAGTATTTT. Translation: CASSIRGRSTDTQYF.